Sequencing of this TCR beta chain was carried out in a study of blood T cell repertoires in COVID-19. The cohort comprised adults aged about 18 to 100 years residing in approximately 22 US areas. Methods used by the authors: Reference gene primer amplification in the assay estimated nucleated cell counts. The table came from immunoSEQ multiplex PCR; TCRdb's copy has only in-frame clones and leaves some out. That table supplies the V and J calls and clone size; D and trimming were determined from the DNA. The sample yields roughly 400,000 clones, nearly 90% seen once. Germline V gene sequence: CDR1 SGDLS, CDR2 YYNGEE. The CDR3 spans 15 residues. With 0 bases removed from V and 3 bases from J, the gap between germline ends came to 10 bases.

This sequence was found in a woman aged 18 to 35 who had been exposed to COVID-19. Sequenced material: PBMCs or T cells enriched from blood (not recorded which). The chain is built from TRBV9 and TRBJ1-5; D gene uncertain. CDR3 nucleotides: TGTGCCAGCAGCGTAGGTGGTAGCACCAATCAGCCCCAGCATTTT. This gives the protein CASSVGGSTNQPQHF. The complete variable domain, with remaining parts taken from reference TRBV9 and TRBJ1-5, reads DSGVTQTPKHLITATGQRVTLRCSPRSGDLSVYWYQQSLDQGLQFLIQYYNGEERAKGNILERFSAQQFPDLHSELNLSSLELGDSALYFCASSVGGSTNQPQHFGDGTRLSIL.